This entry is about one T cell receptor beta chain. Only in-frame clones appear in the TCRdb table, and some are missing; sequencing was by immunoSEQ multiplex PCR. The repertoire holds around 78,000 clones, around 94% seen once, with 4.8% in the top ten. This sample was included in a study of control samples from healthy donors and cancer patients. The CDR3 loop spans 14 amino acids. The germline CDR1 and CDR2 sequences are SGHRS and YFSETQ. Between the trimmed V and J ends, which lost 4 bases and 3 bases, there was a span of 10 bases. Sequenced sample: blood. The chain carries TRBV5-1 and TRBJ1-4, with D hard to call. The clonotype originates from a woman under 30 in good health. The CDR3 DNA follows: TGCGCCAGCAGCGGGGTTGGGGCTAATGAAAAACTGTTTTTT. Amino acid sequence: CASSGVGANEKLFF.